The 20 T cell receptor beta chains below were found in one sample sequenced in a study of blood T cell repertoires in COVID-19. Profiling relied on immunoSEQ multiplex PCR, and the TCRdb table lists in-frame clones only, not all of them. Counted here are 200,000 to 250,000 clones, approximately 90% occurring once; the ten biggest clones make up 2% to 3%. The sample taken for sequencing was peripheral blood. All receptors derive from a man aged 25 to 45 with COVID-19, enrolled during active disease.

The chain uses TRBV11-3 and TRBJ2-1; 9 bases line up with TRBD1. Per the germline V gene, CDR1 is SGHNT and CDR2 is YENEEA. Losses at the gene ends were 3 bases for V and 7 bases for J; bases not matched to a gene: 4. The CDR3 has 14 residues. This chain's CDR3 is CASSLNRGPNEQFF. The CDR3 nucleotides are TGTGCCAGCAGCTTGAACAGGGGGCCAAATGAGCAGTTCTTC.

This clone was recorded a few times. This chain uses TRBV28 with TRBJ1-3; TRBD1 matches 8 bases. The CDR3 length is 13 residues. Germline assignment: CDR1 MDHEN and CDR2 SYDVKM. With V trimmed by 9 bases and J by 6 bases, 7 bases remained unmatched. This CDR3 is CASTSQGANTIYF. The CDR3, as DNA: TGTGCCAGTACATCTCAGGGGGCAAACACCATATATTTT.

The CDR3 region is CASSYSSGAGNTIYF. In DNA form, the CDR3 reads TGTGCCAGCAGTTACTCATCCGGAGCTGGAAACACCATATATTTT. This chain connects TRBV6-5 to TRBJ1-3; no reliable D call. With 0 bases removed from V and 2 bases from J, the gap between germline ends came to 8 bases. Germline V CDR1 and CDR2: MNHEY, SVGAGI. CDR3 size: 15 residues.

The V and J genes are TRBV5-1 and TRBJ2-7; 10 positions match TRBD2. The ends lost 4 bases at V and 2 bases at J; junction bases unmatched: 3. Germline V lookup: CDR1 SGHRS, CDR2 YFSETQ. The CDR3 consists of 14 residues. In nucleotides, the CDR3 is TGCGCCAGCAGCAAGCGGGAGGGCCCCTACGAGCAGTACTTC. Its translation is CASSKREGPYEQYF.

The chain recombines TRBV28 with TRBJ2-7; no firm D call. Germline V lookup: CDR1 MDHEN, CDR2 SYDVKM. This CDR3 comprises 14 residues. V gave up 5 bases and J gave up 4 bases, with 15 bases separating them. The CDR3 protein is CASSLAGNRYEQYF. CDR3 DNA sequence: TGTGCCAGCAGTCTGGCAGGAAATAGGTACGAGCAGTACTTC.

The chain combines TRBV7-9 with TRBJ1-4, with 9 bases that match TRBD1. The CDR3 has 17 amino acids. V gave up 2 bases and J gave up 8 bases; unmatched junction bases: 12. Germline assignment: CDR1 SEHNR and CDR2 FQNEAQ (reference sequence). CDR3 nucleotides: TGTGCCAGCAGCTTACCTGACCAGACAGGGGGAAAGGAAAAACTGTTTTTT. Residues: CASSLPDQTGGKEKLFF.

This chain joins TRBV19 and TRBJ1-3; D unclear. The CDR3 totals 15 residues. Trimming cost V 3 bases and J 0 bases, with 9 bases left between them. CDR1 is LNHDA, CDR2 SQIVND, per germline (reference sequence). This CDR3 reads CASSMTGYSGNTIYF. In DNA, the CDR3 is TGTGCCAGTAGTATGACGGGTTACTCTGGAAACACCATATATTTT.

The chain links TRBV21-1 to TRBJ2-2; the table's D gene call, TRBD2, was not cross checked with the DNA. TRBV21-1 is noted as a pseudogene. The CDR3 extends over 19 amino acids. The CDR3 loop reads CASTPTPRTSGIPRGELFF. The CDR3 DNA reads as TGTGCCAGCACCCCTACCCCGAGGACTAGCGGGATCCCCCGGGGGGAGCTGTTTTTT.

The chain has TRBV3-1 (or the pseudogene TRBV3-2) and TRBJ1-2; no clear D. V shed 0 bases and J shed 2 bases, with 13 bases lying between them. This CDR3 comprises 16 residues. Germline V gives CDR1 LGHDT, CDR2 YNNKEL (reference sequence). The CDR3 nucleotides read TGTGCCAGCAGCCAAGATCTAGTCCGACCAAACTATGGCTACACCTTC. It codes for CASSQDLVRPNYGYTF.

The V and J genes are TRBV6-2 or TRBV6-3 and TRBJ1-2; 8 bases are a match to TRBD1. Trimming at V came to 5 bases and at J to 0 bases, leaving 5 bases not matched to a gene. The V gene's germline CDR1 is MNHEY and CDR2 SVGEGT. The CDR3 has 15 amino acids. DNA for the CDR3: TGTGCCAGCAGTGACGGACAGGGAGCTAACTATGGCTACACCTTC. Amino acids: CASSDGQGANYGYTF.

The V and J genes are TRBV6-2 or TRBV6-3 and TRBJ2-3, with D unclear. The CDR3 is 13 amino acids. Per germline, CDR1 MNHEY and CDR2 SVGEGT. V was cut by 5 bases and J by 14 bases, with 20 bases left in between. CDR3 nucleotides: TGTGCCAGCAGTGCCCAGAGAGGCGCTGTGGCGTATTTT. This codes for CASSAQRGAVAYF.

The chain uses TRBV25-1 and TRBJ2-3; D is possibly TRBD2 (6 bases). The CDR3 extends over 15 amino acids. The V end lost 1 base, the J end lost 6 bases, and 14 bases lay between the germline ends. The germline CDR1 and CDR2 sequences are MGHDK and SYGVNS. CDR3 sequence (DNA): TGTGCCAGCAGTGAATTCTGGGGGGAGCGGGATACGCAGTATTTT. It specifies CASSEFWGERDTQYF.

The V gene is TRBV5-5, the J gene TRBJ1-1; the D gene is possibly TRBD1 (6 bases). Germline CDR1 reads SGHKS; CDR2 reads YYEKEE (reference sequence). The CDR3 has 17 residues. The germline V and J ends were trimmed by 4 bases and 1 base, with 20 bases remaining between them. The CDR3 coding sequence is TGTGCCAGCAGCCCGTCGGGCAGGGGCTTCTCGAACACTGAAGCTTTCTTT. Translation gives CASSPSGRGFSNTEAFF.

This clone appeared once. V usage is TRBV5-1 and J usage is TRBJ1-2; 10 positions match TRBD1. V lost 0 bases to trimming and J lost 10 bases; unmatched junction nucleotides: 6. The germline V gene has CDR1 SGHRS and CDR2 YFSETQ. The CDR3 contains 14 residues. The CDR3 here is CASSLGGTGVAYTF. The CDR3 coding sequence is TGCGCCAGCAGCTTGGGCGGGACAGGGGTCGCCTACACCTTC.

The rearrangement links TRBV5-8 to TRBJ2-7; tentatively, D is TRBD2 (6 bases). V dropped 5 bases and J dropped 0 bases, with 15 bases sitting between them. Germline loops: CDR1 SGHTS, CDR2 YDEGEE. The CDR3 is 15 residues long. The CDR3 nucleotides are TGTGCCAGCAGTCGTAGCGGATCGAGCTCCTACGAGCAGTACTTC. It specifies CASSRSGSSSYEQYF.

The chain links TRBV18 to TRBJ2-3; possible D gene TRBD2, 7 bases. Trimming removed 3 bases from V and 4 bases from J, with 17 bases in between. This CDR3 region has 16 residues. Per the germline V gene, CDR1 is KGHSH and CDR2 is LQKENI. The CDR3, as DNA: TGTGCCAGCTCACCCCTCTTGGGGGGGCCGGCAGATACGCAGTATTTT. It codes for CASSPLLGGPADTQYF.

The chain combines TRBV6-2 or TRBV6-3 with TRBJ1-2; TRBD1 is a possible D gene (5 bases). The CDR3 has 14 amino acids. Germline V CDR1 and CDR2: MNHEY, SVGEGT. V lost 0 bases and J 6 bases, leaving 11 bases between the germline ends. CDR3 region: CASSYSPIRDGYTF. The DNA for the CDR3 is TGTGCCAGCAGTTACTCGCCGATCAGGGATGGCTACACCTTC.

This chain links TRBV5-1 with TRBJ2-7, with D perhaps TRBD2 (6 bases). The CDR3 consists of 16 residues. The V end lost 0 bases, the J end lost 0 bases, and 13 bases lay between the germline ends. CDR1 and CDR2 (germline): SGHRS, YFSETQ. The CDR3 coding sequence is TGCGCCAGCAGCTTGGCGAATCGGGGGAGCTCCTACGAGCAGTACTTC. This gives the protein CASSLANRGSSYEQYF.

This chain connects TRBV18 to TRBJ2-5; D is unresolved. The CDR3 has 10 residues. Per germline, CDR1 KGHSH and CDR2 LQKENI. Trimming pared 5 bases from V and 5 bases from J, leaving 3 bases between. The CDR3 reads CASSEETQYF. CDR3 DNA sequence: TGTGCCAGCTCAGAGGAGACCCAGTACTTC.

The rearrangement uses TRBV19 and TRBJ2-2; weak D call: TRBD1 (6 bases). The CDR3 contains 14 residues. In germline, CDR1 is LNHDA, CDR2 SQIVND (reference sequence). The V gene lost 7 bases and the J gene lost 1 base, with 10 bases spanning the gap. In DNA, the CDR3 is TGTGCCAGTACCCTGGGACAGAACACCGGGGAGCTGTTTTTT. Residues: CASTLGQNTGELFF.